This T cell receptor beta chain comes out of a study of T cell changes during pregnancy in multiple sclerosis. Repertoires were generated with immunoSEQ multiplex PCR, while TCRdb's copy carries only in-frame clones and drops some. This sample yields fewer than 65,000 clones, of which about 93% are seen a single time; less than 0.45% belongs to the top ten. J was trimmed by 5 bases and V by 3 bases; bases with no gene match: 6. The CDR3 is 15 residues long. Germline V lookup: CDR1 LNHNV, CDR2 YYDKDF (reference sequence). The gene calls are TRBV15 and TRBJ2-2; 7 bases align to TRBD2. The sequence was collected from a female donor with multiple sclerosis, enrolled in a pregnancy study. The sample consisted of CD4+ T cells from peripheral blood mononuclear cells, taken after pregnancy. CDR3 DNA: TGTGCCACCAGCAGCGCCCGGGGAGGGACCGGGGAGCTGTTTTTT. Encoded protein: CATSSARGGTGELFF. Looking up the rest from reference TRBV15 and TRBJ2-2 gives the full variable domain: DAMVIQNPRYQVTQFGKPVTLSCSQTLNHNVMYWYQQKSSQAPKLLFHYYDKDFNNEADTPDNFQSRRPNTSFCFLDIRSPGLGDTAMYLCATSSARGGTGELFFGEGSRLTVL.